Sequencing of this T cell receptor beta chain was carried out in a study of blood T cell repertoires in COVID-19. About the study: Samples taken during acute and convalescent COVID-19 were collected in the United States, Italy and Spain. In each case, the material was cDNA or gDNA derived from T cells, B-cell-depleted T cells, or PBMCs.

This CDR3 is 13 amino acids long. With 0 bases removed from V and 4 bases from J, the gap between germline ends came to 6 bases. CDR1 MNHEY and CDR2 SMNVEV come from the germline V gene (reference sequence). Individuals drawn from approximately 26 US areas were about 18 to 100 years old. As processed by the authors: Amplification of reference gene primers provided the estimated nucleated cell counts. TCRdb keeps only in-frame clones here, not all; method: immunoSEQ multiplex PCR. V and J calls and clone size are copied from that table; D and trimming were computed from the DNA. The sample consists of about 400,000 clones, nearly 90% of them appearing once.

J is TRBJ1-1 and V is TRBV27; D is uncertain. The sample was PBMCs or T cells enriched from blood (not recorded which). This sequence was found in a woman between 40 and 55 years old with acute COVID-19. CDR3 protein: CASSLSRSTEAFF. For the CDR3, the DNA is TGTGCCAGCAGTTTATCGAGAAGCACTGAAGCTTTCTTT.